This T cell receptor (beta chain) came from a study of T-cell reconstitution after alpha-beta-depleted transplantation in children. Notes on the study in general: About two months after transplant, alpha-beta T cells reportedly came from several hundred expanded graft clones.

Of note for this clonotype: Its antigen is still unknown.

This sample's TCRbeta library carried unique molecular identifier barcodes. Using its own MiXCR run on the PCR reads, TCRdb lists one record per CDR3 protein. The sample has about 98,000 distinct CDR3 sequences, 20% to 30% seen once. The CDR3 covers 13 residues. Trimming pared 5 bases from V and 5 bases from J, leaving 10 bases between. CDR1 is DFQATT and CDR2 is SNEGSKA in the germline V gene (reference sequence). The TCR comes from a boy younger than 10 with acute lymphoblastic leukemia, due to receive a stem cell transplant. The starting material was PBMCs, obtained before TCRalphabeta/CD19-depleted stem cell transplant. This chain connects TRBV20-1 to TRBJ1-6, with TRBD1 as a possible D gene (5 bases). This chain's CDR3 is CSARDQNNSPLHF. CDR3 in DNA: TGCAGTGCTCGGGACCAGAATAATTCACCCCTCCACTTT.